The 9 T cell receptor beta chains in this list originate from one sample, sequenced in a study of T cell responses to AZD1222 COVID-19 vaccine. The table came from immunoSEQ multiplex PCR; TCRdb's copy has only in-frame clones and leaves some out. The sample includes just under 55,000 clones, roughly 85% of them seen just once. The source material was peripheral blood, sampled on day 0 of AZD1222 vaccination. These receptors came from an adult in good health.

The V and J genes are TRBV12-3 or TRBV12-4 and TRBJ1-1, with D possibly TRBD1 on 6 matching bases. This CDR3 is 13 amino acids long. V shed 3 bases and J shed 11 bases, with 16 bases lying between them. The chain's CDR3 is CASSLRGAGVAFF. The CDR3 region has the DNA TGTGCCAGCAGTTTGAGGGGGGCAGGGGTGGCTTTCTTT.

This clone came up once. V gene TRBV11-2 combines with J gene TRBJ1-2, with D perhaps matching TRBD1 (5 bases). The germline gives CDR1 SGHAT, CDR2 FQNNGV. V gave up 6 bases and J gave up 0 bases, with 17 bases separating them. This CDR3 has 16 residues. The CDR3 DNA is TGTGCCAGCAGTCGGGGGTCCACAGTGTCTAACTATGGCTACACCTTC. Amino acid sequence: CASSRGSTVSNYGYTF.

The genes are TRBV6-2 or TRBV6-3 and TRBJ2-2, with TRBD1 matching 8 bases. The ends lost 5 bases at V and 6 bases at J; junction bases unmatched: 8. This CDR3 is 15 amino acids long. Germline V gene data show CDR1 as MNHEY and CDR2 as SVGEGT. CDR3 nucleotides: TGTGCCAGCAGTCTTTGGCAGGGGGCCGCCGGGGAGCTGTTTTTT. This sequence encodes CASSLWQGAAGELFF.

This clone was seen a single time. The chain carries TRBV4-1 and TRBJ1-5; D uncertain. V shed 0 bases and J shed 3 bases, with 9 bases lying between them. From germline, CDR1 is MGHRA and CDR2 YSYEKL. The CDR3 covers 15 residues. This CDR3 is CASSQDSTDNQPQHF. The CDR3 DNA reads as TGCGCCAGCAGCCAAGATAGCACAGACAATCAGCCCCAGCATTTT.

The chain couples TRBV5-5 to TRBJ2-2, with D possibly called TRBD1 or TRBD2 (5 bases each). The germline V and J ends were trimmed by 4 bases and 2 bases, with 9 bases remaining between them. The CDR3 is 14 residues long. Germline V CDR1 and CDR2: SGHKS, YYEKEE (reference sequence). The CDR3 protein is CASSGGPNTGELFF. The CDR3 coding sequence is TGTGCCAGCAGCGGGGGACCTAACACCGGGGAGCTGTTTTTT. The full variable domain, its missing parts supplied by reference TRBV5-5 and TRBJ2-2, is DAGVTQSPTHLIKTRGQQVTLRCSPISGHKSVSWYQQVLGQGPQFIFQYYEKEERGRGNFPDRFSARQFPNYSSELNVNALLLGDSALYLCASSGGPNTGELFFGEGSRLTVL.

The chain is built from TRBV4-1 and TRBJ1-5, with a tentative D call TRBD1 (5 bases). This CDR3 is 19 amino acids long. The germline V gene encodes CDR1 MGHRA and CDR2 YSYEKL. V lost 5 bases, J lost 3 bases, and 26 bases lay in between. The CDR3 nucleotides are TGCGCCAGCAGCGACCAAGGGGATTACATCGGGGTACCCAATCAGCCCCAGCATTTT. Translating it yields CASSDQGDYIGVPNQPQHF.

The genes are TRBV9 and TRBJ2-1, with a weak D call TRBD1 (5 bases). The CDR3 consists of 15 residues. Germline CDR1 and CDR2: SGDLS and YYNGEE. V lost 3 bases, J lost 5 bases, and 15 bases lay in between. CDR3 nucleotide sequence: TGTGCCAGCAGCGCCTCAGGGTGGGTTGACAATGAGCAGTTCTTC. Protein: CASSASGWVDNEQFF. The full variable domain, with the rest looked up from reference TRBV9 and TRBJ2-1, is DSGVTQTPKHLITATGQRVTLRCSPRSGDLSVYWYQQSLDQGLQFLIQYYNGEERAKGNILERFSAQQFPDLHSELNLSSLELGDSALYFCASSASGWVDNEQFFGPGTRLTVL.

This sequence joins TRBV27 and TRBJ1-6; 7 positions match TRBD1. V trimming: 6 bases; J trimming: 8 bases; junction bases outside the gene matches: 13. In germline, CDR1 is MNHEY, CDR2 SMNVEV (reference sequence). This CDR3 region has 16 residues. The CDR3 region is CASRHEWQGGYSPLHF. DNA of the CDR3: TGTGCCAGCAGGCACGAATGGCAGGGGGGATATTCACCCCTCCACTTT.

The chain combines TRBV18 with TRBJ2-2; TRBD2 agrees at 9 bases. The germline V gene encodes CDR1 KGHSH and CDR2 LQKENI. CDR3 length: 15 amino acids. Trimming removed 0 bases from V and 4 bases from J; junction bases left unmatched: 0. The CDR3 is CASSPPSGGTGELFF. The CDR3 DNA follows: TGTGCCAGCTCACCACCTAGCGGGGGCACCGGGGAGCTGTTTTTT.